This entry features one T cell receptor beta chain sequence. V lost 5 bases, J lost 3 bases, and 11 bases stayed unmatched. CDR1 is SNHLY and CDR2 is FYNNEI in the germline V gene. The CDR3 runs to 18 residues. The data stem from a study of control samples from healthy donors and cancer patients. Sequencing was performed with immunoSEQ multiplex PCR; in TCRdb, only in-frame clones are kept and a portion is missing. The data contain over 30,000 clones, around 87% of them singletons. The chain links TRBV2 to TRBJ1-6; 9 nucleotides align to TRBD1. The sequence derives from a woman aged 35 to 49 with lung cancer. Sequencing was done on a sample of PBMCs. The CDR3 loop is CASSTGTGLSVYNSPLHF. CDR3 coding DNA: TGTGCCAGCAGTACCGGGACAGGGCTATCGGTCTATAATTCACCCCTCCACTTT.